Following are 27 T cell receptor beta chains from one sample sequenced in a study of blood T cells in healthy people across ages. Alongside a J-beta primer mix, a sample-barcoded 5' primer served in a second PCR lasting about 7 to 11 cycles. TCRdb itself ran the 5' RACE reads through MiXCR, one entry per CDR3 protein. The profile shows around 320,000 distinct CDR3 sequences, around 27% of them singletons. The source material was blood. All receptors derive from a woman in her 70s in good health.

This chain joins TRBV4-1 and TRBJ2-1; no reliable D call. The V gene lost 0 bases and the J gene lost 5 bases, with 11 bases spanning the gap. CDR1 is MGHRA and CDR2 is YSYEKL in the germline V gene. The CDR3 runs 15 residues. In nucleotides, the CDR3 is TGCGCCAGCAGCCAAGACTGGACGGAGAACAATGAGCAGTTCTTC. Translated, it gives CASSQDWTENNEQFF.

V and J are TRBV10-3 and TRBJ2-5; 8 bases match TRBD1. The J call may not be correct, given that the DNA end is closer to TRBJ2-1. The CDR3 has 15 residues. CDR1 is ENHRY and CDR2 is SYGVKD in the germline V gene. CDR3 bases: TGTGCCATCAGTGGGTTAGGACAGGGTCGGAATGAGCAGTTCTTC. Protein product: CAISGLGQGRNEQFF.

This clonotype was recorded at least ten times. As DNA, the CDR3 is TGTGCCAGCAGCTTAGACGGAACTAATGAAAAACTGTTTTTT. As protein: CASSLDGTNEKLFF. The chain joins TRBV28 to TRBJ1-4, with D uncertain. CDR1 and CDR2 from the germline V gene are MDHEN and SYDVKM. This CDR3 comprises 14 residues. V lost 6 bases and J lost 1, with 9 bases in between.

The chain joins TRBV28 to TRBJ2-7; 8 bases agree with TRBD1. The CDR3 is 22 residues long. The trim removed 2 bases at V and 2 bases at J, leaving 26 bases unmatched. CDR1 and CDR2 from the germline V gene are MDHEN and SYDVKM. CDR3 sequence: CASSLDPYLLLIRQGRTYEQYF. CDR3 nucleotides: TGTGCCAGCAGTTTAGATCCCTATCTACTATTAATAAGACAGGGGCGCACCTACGAGCAGTACTTC.

This clonotype has at least ten counts. V is TRBV16 and J is TRBJ2-1, with 9 bases lining up with TRBD1. In germline, CDR1 is KGHSY, CDR2 FQNENV. Unmatched junction bases numbered 8, after V lost 2 bases and J lost 3 bases. The CDR3 length is 17 residues. Written as DNA, the CDR3 is TGTGCCAGCAGCCAAGACAGGGGGATTAGTAGCTACAATGAGCAGTTCTTC. Residues: CASSQDRGISSYNEQFF.

This clonotype is a singleton in its sample. The chain links TRBV19 to TRBJ2-7; D may be TRBD1 (6 bases). Germline CDR1 LNHDA, CDR2 SQIVND (reference sequence). V was clipped by 5 bases and J by 5 bases, with 16 bases between them. The CDR3 is made up of 14 amino acids. The CDR3 reads CASSPLDRHNEQYF. CDR3 DNA sequence: TGTGCCAGTAGTCCCCTAGACAGGCACAACGAGCAGTACTTC.

This clonotype was seen once. One end of the junction varies from germline; a read error may be responsible. V and J are TRBV4-3 and TRBJ2-5; TRBD2 matches 7 bases. Germline CDR1 LGHNA, CDR2 YSLEER. This CDR3 region has 18 residues. The CDR3 loop is CASSQDPHPGGRDYNLFF. The CDR3 DNA sequence: TGCGCCAGCAGCCAAGACCCACACCCGGGGGGAAGGGACTATAATTTATTCTTC.

This chain connects TRBV6-5 to TRBJ1-1; 8 bases fit TRBD1. J was trimmed by 5 bases and V by 6 bases; bases with no gene match: 8. Germline values: CDR1 MNHEY, CDR2 SVGAGI. There are 14 residues in the CDR3. This CDR3 reads CASRLDRGSTEAFF. The CDR3 coding sequence is TGTGCCAGCAGGCTAGACAGGGGAAGTACTGAAGCTTTCTTT.

This clonotype was counted at least ten times. The DNA of the CDR3 is TGTGCCAGCAGCTTAGTCGGACAGACCCAAGAGACCCAGTACTTC. Protein product: CASSLVGQTQETQYF. The chain combines TRBV7-2 with TRBJ2-5; possibly TRBD1 for D (6 bases). The ends were cut back, 1 base at V and 1 base at J, with 10 bases in the middle. In germline, CDR1 is SGHTA, CDR2 FQGNSA. This CDR3 is built from 15 residues.

The chain recombines TRBV5-6 with TRBJ1-4; no definite D call. V lost 1 base and J 5 bases, leaving 12 bases between the germline ends. CDR3 size: 15 residues. The germline gives CDR1 SGHDT, CDR2 YYEEEE. The CDR3 here is CASSLKTAGNEKLFF. CDR3 sequence (DNA): TGTGCCAGCAGCTTGAAAACAGCTGGGAATGAAAAACTGTTTTTT.

This clonotype was seen a few times. The chain joins TRBV5-5 to TRBJ2-7, with no clear D. Germline lookup yields CDR1 SGHKS and CDR2 YYEKEE (reference sequence). Trimming shortened V by 0 bases and J by 3 bases, and 13 bases separated the two germline ends. This CDR3 has 15 amino acids. The CDR3 coding sequence is TGTGCCAGCAGCTTGGAGGCACTTAAGGGCTACGAGCAGTACTTC. Its translation is CASSLEALKGYEQYF.

In its sample, this clonotype was seen a few times. The rearrangement links TRBV20-1 to TRBJ2-7; weak D call: TRBD2 (5 bases). The CDR3 is made up of 13 amino acids. CDR1 is DFQATT and CDR2 is SNEGSKA in the germline V gene (reference sequence). V lost 3 bases and J 9 bases, leaving 18 bases between the germline ends. The CDR3: CSARTVPGNGQYF. The CDR3 region has the DNA TGCAGTGCTAGGACCGTGCCGGGGAACGGGCAGTACTTC.

This clonotype was recorded a few times. The chain carries TRBV6-2 or TRBV6-3 and TRBJ2-5; D ambiguous. Germline CDR1 and CDR2: MNHEY and SVGEGT. The CDR3 runs to 16 residues. The V and J ends lost 4 bases and 2 bases respectively, with 17 bases between them. CDR3 nucleotides: TGTGCCAGCAGTTCCTACCTGGGTCGCGCTCAAGAGACCCAGTACTTC. This translates into CASSSYLGRAQETQYF.

The rearrangement links TRBV4-1 to TRBJ2-5, with D possibly being TRBD2 (6 bases). The J call could be wrong; TRBJ2-7 is a better fit for the DNA end. The CDR3 has 14 amino acids. Germline-derived CDR1 and CDR2 are MGHRA and YSYEKL. CDR3 amino acids: CASSQVEGSYEQYF. The CDR3 coding sequence is TGCGCCAGCAGCCAAGTGGAGGGCTCCTACGAGCAGTACTTC.

This clonotype was seen more than once but under ten times. This sequence joins TRBV5-1 and TRBJ2-5, with unresolved D. The CDR3 runs 13 residues. V lost 3 bases to trimming and J lost 3 bases, with 9 bases between them. The germline V gene has CDR1 SGHRS and CDR2 YFSETQ. This CDR3 is CASSYGSEETQYF. CDR3 bases: TGCGCCAGCAGCTACGGGTCTGAAGAGACCCAGTACTTC.

This sequence joins TRBV12-3 or TRBV12-4 and TRBJ2-5, with unresolved D. The J call is uncertain, as TRBJ2-7 better fits the DNA end. The CDR3 consists of 12 residues. The DNA of the CDR3 is TGTGCCAGCACCATGGGGTTCTACGAGCAGTACTTC. It encodes CASTMGFYEQYF.

The CDR3 nucleotides read TGCAGTGCCGACCGACCCTCCGAAGATACGCAGTATTTT. Translated: CSADRPSEDTQYF. V and J are TRBV20-1 and TRBJ2-3; the D is unclear. Germline V gene sequence: CDR1 DFQATT, CDR2 SNEGSKA (reference sequence). The V and J ends lost 6 bases and 5 bases respectively, with 15 bases between them. The CDR3 runs to 13 residues.

In the case of this clonotype: At one end, the junction sequence differs from germline, possibly due to a read error. This chain connects TRBV7-9 to TRBJ2-5; D unclear. The closer fit of TRBJ2-7 to the DNA end suggests the J call may be wrong. This CDR3 spans 13 amino acids. The germline V gene encodes CDR1 SEHNR and CDR2 FQNEAQ (reference sequence). The CDR3 loop is CTSSQNTNYEQYF. CDR3 in DNA: TGTACCAGCAGCCAGAACACGAACTACGAGCAGTACTTC.

J is TRBJ2-5 and V is TRBV11-2, with D tentatively TRBD2 (6 bases). In germline, CDR1 is SGHAT, CDR2 FQNNGV. With 1 base removed from V and 5 bases from J, the gap between germline ends came to 14 bases. This CDR3 is 15 amino acids long. Here the CDR3 DNA reads TGTGCCAGCAGCTTAGTTAGCGGTCTACTCGAGACCCAGTACTTC. Protein: CASSLVSGLLETQYF.

V and J are TRBV7-2 and TRBJ1-1; D is unresolved. CDR1 is SGHTA and CDR2 is FQGNSA in the germline V gene. CDR3 length: 13 amino acids. Trimming cost V 6 bases and J 1 base, with 9 bases left between them. The CDR3: CASRQDRNTEAFF. In DNA, the CDR3 is TGTGCCAGCAGACAAGACCGGAACACTGAAGCTTTCTTT.

This clonotype was found many times. This CDR3 is CASSLGIDRGPYF. The CDR3 nucleotides are TGTGCCAGCAGTTTGGGGATCGACAGGGGGCCGTACTTC. The V and J genes are TRBV28 and TRBJ2-7, with TRBD1 matching over 10 bases. Losses at the gene ends were 3 bases for V and 12 bases for J; bases not matched to a gene: 8. Germline V gene sequence: CDR1 MDHEN, CDR2 SYDVKM. This CDR3 has 13 amino acids.

The rearrangement links TRBV5-6 to TRBJ2-7; perhaps TRBD1 as D (5 bases). The CDR3 loop spans 14 amino acids. CDR1 is SGHDT, CDR2 YYEEEE, per germline. V gave up 0 bases and J gave up 2 bases, with 9 bases separating them. This CDR3 is CASSLVDSTYEQYF. In nucleotides, the CDR3 is TGTGCCAGCAGCTTGGTCGACAGTACCTACGAGCAGTACTTC.

The genes are TRBV20-1 and TRBJ2-3; D not resolved. Trimming took 3 bases from V and 5 from J, leaving 9 bases between them. This CDR3 has 12 amino acids. Germline loops: CDR1 DFQATT, CDR2 SNEGSKA (reference sequence). Here the CDR3 reads CSASLSGDTQYF. In DNA, the CDR3 is TGCAGTGCTAGCTTGTCTGGAGATACGCAGTATTTT.

The table lists this clonotype with a few counts. The V and J genes are TRBV28 and TRBJ2-5, with unresolved D. V dropped 7 bases and J dropped 0 bases, with 12 bases sitting between them. CDR1 is MDHEN, CDR2 SYDVKM, per germline. The CDR3 spans 14 residues. CDR3 coding DNA: TGTGCCAGCAACAATCAGGATTACCAAGAGACCCAGTACTTC. This codes for CASNNQDYQETQYF.

The V gene is TRBV6-5, the J gene TRBJ1-1; D gene ambiguous. Germline V CDR1 and CDR2: MNHEY, SVGAGI. The V gene lost 7 bases and the J gene lost 1 base, with 10 bases spanning the gap. The CDR3 is made up of 13 amino acids. This CDR3 is CASTFAGNTEAFF. The CDR3 DNA is TGTGCCAGCACGTTCGCAGGGAACACTGAAGCTTTCTTT.

There are a few counts of this clonotype. The gene calls are TRBV6-1 and TRBJ2-7; weak D call: TRBD1 (6 bases). From germline, CDR1 is MNHNS and CDR2 SASEGT. The CDR3 is 13 amino acids. CDR3 nucleotides: TGTGCTGCCAGGGGTAAGATTCTTTACGAGCAGTACTTC. Encoded protein: CAARGKILYEQYF.

To note about this clonotype: Compared with germline, one end of the junction differs, possibly owing to a read error. V usage is TRBV18 and J usage is TRBJ2-5; the match to TRBD1 covers 7 bases. The germline CDR1 and CDR2 sequences are KGHSH and LQKENI. The CDR3 consists of 15 residues. The CDR3 here is CASSPNPGQQEAQYF. The CDR3 coding sequence is TGTGCCAGCTCACCCAATCCGGGACAGCAAGAGGCCCAGTACTTC.